This T cell receptor beta chain was captured by sequencing in a study of T-cell reconstitution after alpha-beta-depleted transplantation in children. The study's findings and limits: Most T-cell counts and diversity one year after the transplant came from T cells that were newly produced. After transplant, high TCRbeta diversity at day 60 in some patients arose from surviving recipient T cells and thymic progenitors.

Preparation of the TCRbeta library was carried out with unique molecular identifiers. TCRdb fed the PCR reads into MiXCR, producing one record per CDR3 protein. The sample holds 85,000 to 120,000 distinct CDR3 sequences, under 7% seen once. The CDR3 has 14 amino acids. Trimming took 8 bases from V and 7 from J; bases not matched to a gene: 8. Germline V gene lookup returns CDR1 SNHLY and CDR2 FYNNEI. For this clonotype: The antigen remains undetermined.

This rearrangement joins TRBV2 to TRBJ2-1, with 10 nucleotides matching TRBD2. This specimen consisted of PBMCs, mostly from graft donor cells, obtained 60 days after TCRalphabeta/CD19-depleted stem cell transplant. The TCR comes from a female patient aged 2-15 years who had a stem cell transplant for Fanconi anemia, so the T cells may come from the graft donor. Here the CDR3 reads CASDGLADSNEQFF. CDR3 coding DNA: TGTGCCAGCGATGGACTAGCGGATTCGAATGAGCAGTTCTTC.